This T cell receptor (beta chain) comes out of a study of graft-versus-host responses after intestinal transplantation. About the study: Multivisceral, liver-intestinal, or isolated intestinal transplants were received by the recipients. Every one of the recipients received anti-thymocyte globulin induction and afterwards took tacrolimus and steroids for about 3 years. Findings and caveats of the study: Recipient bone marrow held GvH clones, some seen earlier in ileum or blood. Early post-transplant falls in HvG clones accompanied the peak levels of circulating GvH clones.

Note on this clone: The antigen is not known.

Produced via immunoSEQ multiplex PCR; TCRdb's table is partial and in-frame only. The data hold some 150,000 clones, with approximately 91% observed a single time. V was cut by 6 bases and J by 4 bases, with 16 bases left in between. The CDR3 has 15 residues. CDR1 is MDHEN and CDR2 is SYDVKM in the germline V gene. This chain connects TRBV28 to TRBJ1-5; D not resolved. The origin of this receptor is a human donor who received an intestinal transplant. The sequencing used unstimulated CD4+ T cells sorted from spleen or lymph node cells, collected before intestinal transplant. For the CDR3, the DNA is TGTGCCAGCAGCTTAACCCAGCCCGGGAATCAGCCCCAGCATTTT. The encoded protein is CASSLTQPGNQPQHF.